This T cell receptor (beta chain) was identified in a study of T-cell memory formation after mild COVID-19. MiXCR was run by TCRdb on the 5' RACE reads, yielding one entry per CDR3 protein. The sample yields over 350,000 distinct CDR3 sequences, about 17% seen once. Germline trimming cut 1 base from V and 1 base from J; bases unmatched to any gene: 5. CDR1 SGHTA and CDR2 FQGNSA come from the germline V gene. There are 16 residues in the CDR3. This clonotype was detected only a few times. Sequencing input: PBMCs or a T cell subset sorted from them (not recorded which). This receptor was identified in a man younger than 30 who had mild COVID-19 (a few samples of this study predate the infection). Cell type and time point are not known. The chain couples TRBV7-2 to TRBJ2-7; TRBD2 matches at 9 bases. The DNA of the CDR3 is TGTGCCAGCAGCTTAGGCAGCGGGGGGTCTTCCTACGAGCAGTACTTC. It specifies CASSLGSGGSSYEQYF. Variable domain in full (rest from reference TRBV7-2 and TRBJ2-7): GAGVSQSPSNKVTEKGKDVELRCDPISGHTALYWYRQSLGQGLEFLIYFQGNSAPDKSGLPSDRFSAERTGGSVSTLTIQRTQQEDSAVYLCASSLGSGGSSYEQYFGPGTRLTVT.